This TCR beta chain was sequenced during a study of shared clonotypes between healthy human individuals. TCRdb's copy holds only in-frame clones and misses some; the assay was immunoSEQ multiplex PCR. This table has roughly 2.1 million clones, about 93% appearing once. The CDR3 is 14 amino acids. CDR1 and CDR2 from the germline V gene are KGHSH and LQKENI. V lost 0 bases and J lost 5, with 10 bases in between. Naive CD8 isolation took CD45RO-negative cells positively selected for CCR7 and excluded terminally differentiated effector memory CD45RA+ cells. This TCR derives from a young man in good health. Some clones in this sample may be carry-over from other donors' samples. The specimen was naive CD8+ T cells from PBMCs. The J gene is TRBJ1-1, the V gene TRBV18, with no clear D. Here the CDR3 DNA reads TGTGCCAGCTCACCACCGGAGGAAGTAACTGAAGCTTTCTTT. Translating gives CASSPPEEVTEAFF.